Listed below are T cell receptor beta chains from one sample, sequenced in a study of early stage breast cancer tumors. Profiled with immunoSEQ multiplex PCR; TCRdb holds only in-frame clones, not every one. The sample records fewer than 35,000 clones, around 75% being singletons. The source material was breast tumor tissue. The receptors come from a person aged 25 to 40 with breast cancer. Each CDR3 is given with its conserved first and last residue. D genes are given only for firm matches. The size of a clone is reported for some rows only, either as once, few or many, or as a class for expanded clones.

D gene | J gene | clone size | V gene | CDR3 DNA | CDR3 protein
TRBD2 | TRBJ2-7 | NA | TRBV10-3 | TGTGCCATCAGTGAGGGGACTAGCGGGAGGGTATACGAGCAGTACTTC | CAISEGTSGRVYEQYF
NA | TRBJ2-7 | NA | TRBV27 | TGTGCCAGCAGTTTGCTTGGGCAGAACTACGAGCAGTACTTC | CASSLLGQNYEQYF
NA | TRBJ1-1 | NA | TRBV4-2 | TGTGCCAGCAGCCAAGACTTGATGGGGCGTATAACTGAAGCTTTCTTT | CASSQDLMGRITEAFF
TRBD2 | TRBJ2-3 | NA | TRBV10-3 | TGTGCCATCGGCGGGGGTCAATTCACAGATACGCAGTATTTT | CAIGGGQFTDTQYF
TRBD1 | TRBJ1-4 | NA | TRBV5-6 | TGTGCCAGCAGCTTAACCAGGACAGGTGCTGAAAAACTGTTTTTT | CASSLTRTGAEKLFF
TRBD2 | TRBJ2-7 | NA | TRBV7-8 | TGTGCCAGCAGCTTGAGTTCGGGCGGGAGGGCCCGGTACGAGCAGTACTTC | CASSLSSGGRARYEQYF
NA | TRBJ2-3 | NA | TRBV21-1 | TGTGCCAGCAGCACAGGACGGATCCCTACAGATACGCAGTATTTT | CASSTGRIPTDTQYF
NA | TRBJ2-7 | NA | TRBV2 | TGTGCCAGCAGAGGGACGGGGCTTTGGTACGAGCAGTACTTC | CASRGTGLWYEQYF
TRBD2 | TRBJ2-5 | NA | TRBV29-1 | TGCAGCGTTGACCGCGGGAGAGGGGAGACCCAGTACTTC | CSVDRGRGETQYF
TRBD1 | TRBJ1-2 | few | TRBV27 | TGTGCCAGCAGTTTAGGGCAGGGGGTCGGAGGCTACACCTTC | CASSLGQGVGGYTF
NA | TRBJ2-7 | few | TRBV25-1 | TGTGCCAGCAGTGAACGCGAGCAGTACTTC | CASSEREQYF
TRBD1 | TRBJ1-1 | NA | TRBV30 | TGTGCCTGGAAAAGAGGACAGGGGGATTTGGCTGAAGCTTTCTTT | CAWKRGQGDLAEAFF
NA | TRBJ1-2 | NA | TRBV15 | TGTGCCACCAGCAGCCCGGGACAACTCGCGCGAGGCTACACCTTC | CATSSPGQLARGYTF
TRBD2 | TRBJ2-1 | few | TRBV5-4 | TGTGCCAGCAGCCTGGGACTAGCGGGAGCATTCTGGTTCTTC | CASSLGLAGAFWFF